The 10 T cell receptor beta chains below all came from one sample that was sequenced in a study of blood T cell repertoires in COVID-19. Assay used: immunoSEQ multiplex PCR; TCRdb lists only in-frame clones, some missing. Of 150,000 to 200,000 clones detected, around 87% appear once; the ten largest clones hold 2.5%. The sequencing sample was made of peripheral blood. The source of these receptors is a man aged 35-49 years with active or convalescent COVID-19.

The chain couples TRBV28 to TRBJ2-7; D possibly corresponds to TRBD1 (7 bases). From germline, CDR1 is MDHEN and CDR2 SYDVKM. V lost 7 bases, J lost 5 bases, and 15 bases lay in between. This CDR3 has 13 amino acids. CDR3 sequence (DNA): TGTGCCAGCAAGACAGGGACTCCCCACGAGCAGTACTTC. Protein product: CASKTGTPHEQYF.

This rearrangement joins TRBV5-4 to TRBJ1-1; D possibly corresponds to TRBD1 (6 bases). With 4 bases removed from V and 1 base from J, the gap between germline ends came to 14 bases. The CDR3 loop spans 15 amino acids. Germline assignment: CDR1 SGHNT and CDR2 YYREEE (reference sequence). The CDR3 loop reads CASSQTGMGNTEAFF. The CDR3 nucleotides are TGTGCCAGCAGCCAAACAGGGATGGGGAACACTGAAGCTTTCTTT.

The chain couples TRBV7-9 to TRBJ1-2; D not certain. V dropped 1 base and J dropped 3 bases, with 9 bases sitting between them. There are 14 residues in the CDR3. Germline loops: CDR1 SEHNR, CDR2 FQNEAQ (reference sequence). CDR3: CASSLGRSDYGYTF. The CDR3 bases are TGTGCCAGCAGCTTAGGGCGGTCGGACTATGGCTACACCTTC.

The J gene is TRBJ1-2, the V gene TRBV5-1; D remains ambiguous. The ends were cut back, 4 bases at V and 4 bases at J, with 8 bases in the middle. This CDR3 is 12 amino acids long. Germline CDR1 and CDR2: SGHRS and YFSETQ. CDR3 loop: CASSPNSYGYTF. In nucleotides, the CDR3 is TGCGCCAGCAGCCCCAACTCCTATGGCTACACCTTC.

The CDR3 protein is CASSYQTGTGIYGYTF. DNA of the CDR3: TGTGCCAGCAGTTACCAAACCGGGACAGGGATCTATGGCTACACCTTC. The chain uses TRBV6-5 and TRBJ1-2; TRBD1 matches at 9 bases. Per the germline V gene, CDR1 is MNHEY and CDR2 is SVGAGI. V was pared by 2 bases and J by 4 bases, with 8 bases of the junction left unmatched. This CDR3 comprises 16 residues.

The chain uses TRBV19 and TRBJ1-1; D uncertain. The CDR3 has 16 residues. V was pared by 5 bases and J by 4 bases, with 20 bases between. Germline V CDR1 and CDR2: LNHDA, SQIVND (reference sequence). For the CDR3, the DNA is TGTGCCAGTAGTTCGCCTAGAGGGCCCGGGTTCACTGAAGCTTTCTTT. Protein: CASSSPRGPGFTEAFF. The entire variable domain, with the rest obtained from reference TRBV19 and TRBJ1-1, is as follows: DGGITQSPKYLFRKEGQNVTLSCEQNLNHDAMYWYRQDPGQGLRLIYYSQIVNDFQKGDIAEGYSVSREKKESFPLTVTSAQKNPTAFYLCASSSPRGPGFTEAFFGQGTRLTVV.

The chain joins TRBV4-2 to TRBJ2-7; TRBD1 might be the D (6 bases). The CDR3 consists of 11 residues. Germline loops: CDR1 LGHNA, CDR2 YNFKEQ. The V and J ends lost 8 bases and 5 bases respectively, with 10 bases between them. The CDR3 nucleotides read TGTGCCAGCCAGGGGCAGCACGAGCAGTACTTC. It codes for CASQGQHEQYF.

The chain carries TRBV18 and TRBJ1-1; D perhaps matches TRBD1 (6 bases). Deletions cut 3 bases from V and 5 bases from J, with 16 bases between. Per the germline V gene, CDR1 is KGHSH and CDR2 is LQKENI. The CDR3 spans 15 residues. CDR3 sequence reads: CASSPGTEGGTEAFF. The CDR3 coding sequence is TGTGCCAGCTCACCCGGGACCGAAGGGGGTACTGAAGCTTTCTTT.

The chain carries TRBV2 and TRBJ2-7; D is possibly TRBD1 (6 bases). V lost 8 bases and J 2 bases, leaving 13 bases between the germline ends. Looked up from germline, CDR1 is SNHLY and CDR2 is FYNNEI. The CDR3 totals 13 residues. The CDR3: CASRRQDPYEQYF. The CDR3 nucleotides are TGTGCCAGCCGCCGACAGGACCCCTACGAGCAGTACTTC.

V usage is TRBV11-2 and J usage is TRBJ2-6, with a possible D match to TRBD1 (5 bases). In germline, CDR1 is SGHAT, CDR2 FQNNGV. The germline V and J ends were trimmed by 1 base and 0 bases, with 13 bases remaining between them. This CDR3 is 18 amino acids long. CDR3: CASSLAGISTSGANVLTF. CDR3 nucleotides: TGTGCCAGCAGCTTAGCAGGGATCTCTACCTCTGGGGCCAACGTCCTGACTTTC.